One and the same sample provided the 14 T cell receptor beta chains below, sequenced in a study of PD-1 blockade in classical Hodgkin lymphoma (TCRdb year 2020). The library relied on the immunoSEQ multiplex PCR assay. In its TCRdb copy, this immuneACCESS table keeps in-frame sequences only and misses some clones. Where compared with another copy, unresolved V genes explain less than half of these, and the others have no known cause. The sample data list 11,000 or so clones, and more than 75% of these were observed just once. Jointly, the top ten make up 30% to 40% of the sample. The sample's time point label, in plain terms: cycle 4 day 1 (C4D1), after less than 7 weeks of nivolumab. Relapse after autologous stem cell transplantation had occurred in all trial patients, and cohorts A, B and C were distinguished by prior brentuximab vedotin exposure. Using a Miltenyi CD8+ T cell isolation kit, CD8+ T cells were purified from thawed PBMCs through magnetic negative selection.

The specimen was CD8+ T cells from blood, collected before the fourth cycle of nivolumab. Receptor source: a human donor with classical Hodgkin lymphoma. The donor label of this sample is uncertain.

The V call is TRBV9, the J call TRBJ2-7; D not certain. Germline-derived CDR1 and CDR2 are SGDLS and YYNGEE. This CDR3 has 14 amino acids. Deletions cut 1 base from V and 0 bases from J, with 8 bases between. The CDR3 DNA reads as TGTGCCAGCAGCGTATCGACATTCTCCTACGAGCAGTACTTC. This sequence encodes CASSVSTFSYEQYF.

This clone turned up a few times. The genes are TRBV6-1 and TRBJ2-7; 9 positions agree with TRBD2. CDR3 length: 15 amino acids. CDR1 and CDR2 (germline): MNHNS, SASEGT. V lost 3 bases to trimming and J lost 2 bases; unmatched junction nucleotides: 5. CDR3 sequence reads: CASSDFPSGAYEQYF. CDR3 DNA: TGTGCCAGCAGTGATTTTCCTAGCGGGGCCTACGAGCAGTACTTC.

The genes are TRBV25-1 and TRBJ2-5, with a tentative D call TRBD1 (5 bases). Germline lookup yields CDR1 MGHDK and CDR2 SYGVNS. The CDR3 loop spans 14 amino acids. V was clipped by 6 bases and J by 9 bases, with 20 bases between them. The CDR3 DNA reads as TGTGCCAGCAGCAAAGAACAGGCTCGTACGGCCCAGTACTTC. The encoded protein is CASSKEQARTAQYF.

The V and J genes are TRBV28 and TRBJ1-1; D is uncertain. Trimming took off 2 bases at V and 1 base at J, with 14 bases between the two ends. This CDR3 is 16 amino acids long. CDR1 and CDR2 from the germline V gene are MDHEN and SYDVKM. The CDR3 DNA sequence: TGTGCCAGCAGTTTAGTGATAGGGCCAGGGAACACTGAAGCTTTCTTT. Amino acid sequence: CASSLVIGPGNTEAFF.

The chain joins TRBV4-1 to TRBJ1-2; D gene uncertain. Trimming pared 0 bases from V and 4 bases from J, leaving 9 bases between. The CDR3 contains 14 residues. CDR1 is MGHRA and CDR2 is YSYEKL in the germline V gene. CDR3 coding DNA: TGCGCCAGCAGCCAAGAGCTTAATCCCTATGGCTACACCTTC. Its translation: CASSQELNPYGYTF.

The genes are TRBV10-1 and TRBJ2-5; a weak D match, TRBD2 (5 bases). Germline CDR1 WNHNN, CDR2 SYGVQD (reference sequence). With 0 bases removed from V and 5 bases from J, the gap between germline ends came to 10 bases. The CDR3 totals 14 residues. CDR3 in DNA: TGCGCCAGCAGTGAGTCTCTAGCACACGAGACCCAGTACTTC. Encoded protein: CASSESLAHETQYF.

V gene TRBV10-2 combines with J gene TRBJ2-3; D unresolved. Trimming removed 2 bases from V and 6 bases from J, with 6 bases in between. There are 12 residues in the CDR3. The germline V gene encodes CDR1 WSHSY and CDR2 SAAADI. The CDR3 DNA reads TGCGCCAGCAGTGAGCAAAGGGATACGCAGTATTTT. Residues: CASSEQRDTQYF.

This clone was seen a single time. The chain is built from TRBV14 and TRBJ2-7; no clear D. CDR3 length equals 16 residues. Trimming stripped 0 bases from V and 3 bases from J, with 15 bases between. The germline V gene encodes CDR1 SGHDN and CDR2 FVKESK. CDR3 protein: CASSQDPPGRNYEQYF. For the CDR3, the DNA is TGTGCCAGCAGCCAAGATCCCCCGGGCCGTAACTACGAGCAGTACTTC.

This clone has a single count. The chain carries TRBV5-1 and TRBJ2-7; a possible D gene is TRBD2 (5 bases). This CDR3 comprises 15 residues. Per germline, CDR1 SGHRS and CDR2 YFSETQ. Trimming shortened V by 3 bases and J by 3 bases, and 16 bases separated the two germline ends. CDR3 protein: CASSYELARGYEQYF. The CDR3 region has the DNA TGCGCCAGCAGCTACGAGCTCGCCCGGGGCTACGAGCAGTACTTC.

The V and J genes are TRBV2 and TRBJ2-6; TRBD1 agrees at 8 bases. This CDR3 is built from 16 residues. Trimming took 9 bases from V and 0 from J; bases not matched to a gene: 7. Germline values: CDR1 SNHLY, CDR2 FYNNEI. The CDR3 sequence: CASLGQVDSGANVLTF. The CDR3 DNA reads as TGTGCCAGTCTGGGACAGGTTGACTCTGGGGCCAACGTCCTGACTTTC.

The rearrangement joins TRBV14 to TRBJ2-1; possible D gene TRBD1, 6 bases. The V end lost 3 bases, the J end lost 8 bases, and 20 bases lay between the germline ends. The length of the CDR3 is 16 residues. CDR1 and CDR2 (germline): SGHDN, FVKESK. In DNA, the CDR3 is TGTGCCAGCAGCCAGTACAGGGTACGGGGTTTGGATGAGCAGTTCTTC. It translates to CASSQYRVRGLDEQFF. The full variable domain, its missing parts supplied by reference TRBV14 and TRBJ2-1, is EAGVTQFPSHSVIEKGQTVTLRCDPISGHDNLYWYRRVMGKEIKFLLHFVKESKQDESGMPNNRFLAERTGGTYSTLKVQPAELEDSGVYFCASSQYRVRGLDEQFFGPGTRLTVL.

The V call is TRBV7-6, the J call TRBJ2-7, with D maybe TRBD2 (6 bases). The CDR3 consists of 13 residues. Per the germline V gene, CDR1 is SGHVS and CDR2 is FNYEAQ. With 3 bases removed from V and 4 bases from J, the gap between germline ends came to 10 bases. CDR3 DNA sequence: TGTGCCAGCAGCTTTGATAGCGGATACGAGCAGTACTTC. This encodes CASSFDSGYEQYF.

This clone was seen more than once but under ten times. The genes are TRBV2 and TRBJ2-7; D not certain. The germline V gene has CDR1 SNHLY and CDR2 FYNNEI. Trimming pared 5 bases from V and 4 bases from J, leaving 9 bases between. The CDR3 is 12 residues long. DNA of the CDR3: TGTGCCAGCAGTACCACTAAATACGAGCAGTACTTC. Translated: CASSTTKYEQYF.

The chain uses TRBV19 and TRBJ2-5; TRBD1 might be the D (6 bases). The V end was cut by 1 base, the J end by 2 bases, with 14 bases between. From germline, CDR1 is LNHDA and CDR2 SQIVND (reference sequence). The CDR3 contains 16 residues. The DNA of the CDR3 is TGTGCCAGTAGTATAGGGGGGCCGGTGCTTCAAGAGACCCAGTACTTC. Residues: CASSIGGPVLQETQYF.